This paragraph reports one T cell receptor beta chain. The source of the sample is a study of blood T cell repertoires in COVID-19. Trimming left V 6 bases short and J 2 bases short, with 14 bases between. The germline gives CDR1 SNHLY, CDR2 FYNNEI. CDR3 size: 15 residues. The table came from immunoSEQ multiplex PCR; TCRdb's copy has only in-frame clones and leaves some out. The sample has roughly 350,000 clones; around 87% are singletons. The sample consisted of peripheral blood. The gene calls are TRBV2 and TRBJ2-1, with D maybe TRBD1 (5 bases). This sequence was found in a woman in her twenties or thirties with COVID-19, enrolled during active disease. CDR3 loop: CASSYEGVAYNEQFF. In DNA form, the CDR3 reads TGTGCCAGCAGCTACGAAGGGGTAGCCTACAATGAGCAGTTCTTC.